The 32 T cell receptor beta chains presented below share a single source sample, sequenced in a study of blood T cell repertoires in COVID-19. Generated by immunoSEQ multiplex PCR, the TCRdb table keeps only in-frame clones and is missing some. The table has around 130,000 clones, 75% to 85% seen once; the top ten hold around 18%. The source material was peripheral blood. These receptors were collected from a man aged 80 or over with acute or convalescent COVID-19.

This clone has only a few counts. The chain couples TRBV2 to TRBJ1-5; 9 bases align to TRBD1. CDR1 is SNHLY, CDR2 FYNNEI, per germline. The CDR3 loop spans 14 amino acids. Trimming at V came to 8 bases and at J to 6 bases, leaving 8 bases not matched to a gene. The chain's CDR3 is CASANRGLSQPQHF. CDR3 coding DNA: TGTGCCAGCGCAAACAGGGGGCTCTCTCAGCCCCAGCATTTT. The whole variable domain, filled in from reference TRBV2 and TRBJ1-5, reads EPEVTQTPSHQVTQMGQEVILRCVPISNHLYFYWYRQILGQKVEFLVSFYNNEISEKSEIFDDQFSVERPDGSNFTLKIRSTKLEDSAMYFCASANRGLSQPQHFGDGTRLSIL.

The gene calls are TRBV6-5 and TRBJ2-7; 11 nucleotides agree with TRBD2. CDR1 is MNHEY and CDR2 is SVGAGI in the germline V gene. This CDR3 has 15 amino acids. Trimming took 7 bases from V and 0 from J; bases not matched to a gene: 5. The CDR3 DNA reads as TGTGCCAGCAACCGGGGACTAGCGGACTCCTACGAGCAGTACTTC. It is translated as CASNRGLADSYEQYF.

J is TRBJ1-2 and V is TRBV7-2, with 7 bases lining up with TRBD1. CDR3 length: 15 amino acids. Trimming cost V 3 bases and J 2 bases; bases outside gene matches: 6. Germline V CDR1 and CDR2: SGHTA, FQGNSA. The CDR3 region is CASSFKTGPNYGYTF. The CDR3 nucleotides read TGTGCCAGCAGCTTTAAGACAGGGCCCAACTATGGCTACACCTTC.

The V call is TRBV10-3, the J call TRBJ2-3, with TRBD2 matching 7 bases. Trimming cost V 9 bases and J 2 bases; bases outside gene matches: 2. Germline V gene sequence: CDR1 ENHRY, CDR2 SYGVKD. The CDR3 length is 12 residues. The CDR3 is CAISGFTDTQYF. The CDR3 DNA reads as TGTGCCATTAGCGGGTTCACAGATACGCAGTATTTT.

This clone was seen only once. The chain recombines TRBV29-1 with TRBJ2-4; tentative D call: TRBD1 (5 bases). V lost 4 bases and J lost 2, with 15 bases in between. CDR1 is SQVTM, CDR2 ANQGSEA, per germline. The CDR3 contains 15 residues. The CDR3 loop is CSVGSRAGTKNIQYF. CDR3 DNA: TGCAGCGTTGGGTCCAGGGCAGGGACCAAAAACATTCAGTACTTC.

The chain recombines TRBV6-5 with TRBJ2-7; D is perhaps TRBD1 (5 bases). The V end lost 0 bases, the J end lost 2 bases, and 11 bases lay between the germline ends. CDR3 length equals 15 residues. Per germline, CDR1 MNHEY and CDR2 SVGAGI. In DNA, the CDR3 is TGTGCCAGCAGTTACTCCCAGGGAAGCACCTACGAGCAGTACTTC. Its protein product is CASSYSQGSTYEQYF.

This clone was counted only a few times. V and J are TRBV11-1 and TRBJ2-5; 8 bases agree with TRBD1. The CDR3 totals 16 residues. Looked up from germline, CDR1 is SGHAT and CDR2 is FQDESV (reference sequence). After removal of 1 base from V and 4 bases from J, the junction contained 8 bases not matched to a gene. The CDR3 loop is CASSLETGARGETQYF. CDR3 in DNA: TGTGCCAGCAGCTTAGAGACAGGGGCTCGTGGAGAGACCCAGTACTTC. Combining the CDR3 with reference TRBV11-1 and TRBJ2-5 gives the whole variable domain EAEVAQSPRYKITEKSQAVAFWCDPISGHATLYWYRQILGQGPELLVQFQDESVVDDSQLPKDRFSAERLKGVDSTLKIQPAELGDSAMYLCASSLETGARGETQYFGPGTRLLVL.

The V call is TRBV7-2, the J call TRBJ1-6; tentatively, D is TRBD1 (5 bases). Germline V gene lookup returns CDR1 SGHTA and CDR2 FQGNSA. V was cut by 5 bases and J by 0 bases, with 8 bases left in between. This CDR3 is 15 amino acids long. CDR3 in amino acids: CASSLTASYNSPLHF. The CDR3 DNA reads as TGTGCCAGCAGCCTGACAGCCTCCTATAATTCACCCCTCCACTTT.

J is TRBJ2-1 and V is TRBV18, with D possibly being TRBD1 (6 bases). Per the germline V gene, CDR1 is KGHSH and CDR2 is LQKENI. The CDR3 length is 15 residues. Trimming shortened V by 3 bases and J by 1 base, and 10 bases separated the two germline ends. The CDR3 nucleotides read TGTGCCAGCTCACCTGGGACATTATCCTACAATGAGCAGTTCTTC. As protein: CASSPGTLSYNEQFF.

The rearrangement uses TRBV5-5 and TRBJ2-2; D is possibly TRBD1 (5 bases). Germline CDR1 and CDR2: SGHKS and YYEKEE (reference sequence). The V end was cut by 6 bases, the J end by 7 bases, with 16 bases between. This CDR3 comprises 14 residues. DNA of the CDR3: TGTGCCAGCAACAACCAAGGGGTGGGCGGGGAGCTGTTTTTT. The encoded protein is CASNNQGVGGELFF.

V gene TRBV5-1 combines with J gene TRBJ2-1; D remains ambiguous. Germline values: CDR1 SGHRS, CDR2 YFSETQ. Trimming stripped 1 base from V and 7 bases from J, with 12 bases between. This CDR3 comprises 14 residues. The CDR3 coding sequence is TGCGCCAGCAGCTTGTCCCGGTCCCTTAATGAGCAGTTCTTC. Its protein product is CASSLSRSLNEQFF.

The chain recombines TRBV6-5 with TRBJ2-1; 7 nucleotides match TRBD1. Germline V CDR1 and CDR2: MNHEY, SVGAGI. CDR3 length: 14 amino acids. The V gene end was trimmed by 4 bases and the J gene end by 7 bases; junction bases not matched to a gene: 7. CDR3 region: CASSSNRGGNEQFF. CDR3 bases: TGTGCCAGCAGTTCCAACAGGGGTGGGAATGAGCAGTTCTTC.

This clone was detected a few times. The genes are TRBV4-3 and TRBJ2-1; 12 bases agree with TRBD2. CDR1 is LGHNA, CDR2 YSLEER, per germline. The CDR3 has 15 amino acids. Germline trimming cut 0 bases from V and 10 bases from J; bases unmatched to any gene: 4. The CDR3 region is CASSQELAGGHEQFF. The CDR3 DNA is TGCGCCAGCAGCCAAGAGCTAGCGGGGGGGCACGAGCAGTTCTTC.

V is TRBV15 and J is TRBJ2-2; perhaps TRBD1 as D (6 bases). Germline values: CDR1 LNHNV, CDR2 YYDKDF (reference sequence). V was cut by 7 bases and J by 3 bases, with 18 bases left in between. The CDR3 sequence is 16 residues long. The CDR3 loop reads CATTRSAPGDTGELFF. In nucleotides, the CDR3 is TGTGCCACCACCCGCAGCGCCCCAGGGGACACCGGGGAGCTGTTTTTT.

This rearrangement joins TRBV6-5 to TRBJ1-4; TRBD1 might be the D (6 bases). In germline, CDR1 is MNHEY, CDR2 SVGAGI. The CDR3 loop spans 15 amino acids. Trimming removed 2 bases at V and 4 bases at J, with 11 bases between. This chain's CDR3 is CASSYQGPSNEKLFF. The CDR3 DNA reads TGTGCCAGCAGTTACCAGGGGCCTAGTAATGAAAAACTGTTTTTT.

This clone showed up just a few times. V is TRBV29-1 and J is TRBJ2-7; possibly TRBD2 for D (6 bases). Germline loops: CDR1 SQVTM, CDR2 ANQGSEA. V lost 3 bases and J 5 bases, leaving 14 bases between the germline ends. The CDR3 length is 13 residues. CDR3 sequence: CSVEGGSLHEQYF. Here the CDR3 DNA reads TGCAGCGTTGAGGGGGGTTCTTTACACGAGCAGTACTTC.

The chain couples TRBV10-1 to TRBJ1-3; the match to TRBD1 covers 12 bases. CDR1 and CDR2 (germline): WNHNN, SYGVQD (reference sequence). The V segment lost 8 bases and the J segment 4 bases; nucleotides outside the gene matches: 9. The CDR3 is made up of 16 amino acids. The CDR3 is CASVLGTGGEGNTIYF. CDR3 nucleotide sequence: TGCGCCAGCGTCCTCGGGACAGGGGGCGAAGGAAACACCATATATTTT.

About this clone itself: At the DNA level, this CDR3 is encoded by other sequences in the same sample as well. This rearrangement joins TRBV5-1 to TRBJ1-2; no reliable D call. Germline CDR1 is SGHRS and CDR2 is YFSETQ. The CDR3 is made up of 13 amino acids. Trimming took off 0 bases at V and 2 bases at J, with 5 bases between the two ends. In DNA, the CDR3 is TGCGCCAGCAGCTTGGATGGCAACTATGGCTACACCTTC. Translation: CASSLDGNYGYTF.

The chain links TRBV2 to TRBJ2-3; D perhaps matches TRBD2 (5 bases). This CDR3 has 13 amino acids. Germline CDR1 reads SNHLY; CDR2 reads FYNNEI. V lost 7 bases and J 1 base, leaving 9 bases between the germline ends. This CDR3 reads CASKRDRTDTQYF. The CDR3 DNA follows: TGTGCCAGCAAGAGGGATCGCACAGATACGCAGTATTTT.

J is TRBJ1-1 and V is TRBV5-6; a weak D match, TRBD1 (5 bases). Trimming removed 0 bases from V and 6 bases from J, with 15 bases in between. This CDR3 is built from 15 residues. Germline V gene data show CDR1 as SGHDT and CDR2 as YYEEEE. Written as DNA, the CDR3 is TGTGCCAGCAGCTTGGGGGCAGGGTTTGGGGCTGAAGCTTTCTTT. As protein: CASSLGAGFGAEAFF.

J is TRBJ2-3 and V is TRBV10-3; the match to TRBD1 covers 7 bases. Germline V gene lookup returns CDR1 ENHRY and CDR2 SYGVKD. Germline trimming cut 3 bases from V and 5 bases from J; bases unmatched to any gene: 8. The length of the CDR3 is 15 residues. Written as DNA, the CDR3 is TGTGCCATCAGTGATCGACAGGGATCGGGAGATACGCAGTATTTT. Its protein product is CAISDRQGSGDTQYF.

The chain employs TRBV7-3 and TRBJ2-1; 8 nucleotides agree with TRBD2. Germline V gene sequence: CDR1 SGHTA, CDR2 FQGTGA. The J segment lost 5 bases and the V segment lost 5 bases, leaving 8 bases of the junction unmatched. This CDR3 region has 15 residues. CDR3 loop: CASSPGTSMDNEQFF. The CDR3 DNA sequence: TGTGCCAGCAGCCCCGGGACTAGTATGGACAATGAGCAGTTCTTC.

This chain connects TRBV7-8 to TRBJ2-1, with 7 positions matching TRBD2. The CDR3 extends over 14 amino acids. Germline V gene data show CDR1 as SGHVS and CDR2 as FQNEAQ. With 4 bases clipped from V and 7 bases from J, the junction kept 7 bases outside the gene matches. In DNA form, the CDR3 reads TGTGCCAGCAGCTCGAGGGAGGGGCAGAATGAGCAGTTCTTC. As protein: CASSSREGQNEQFF.

The gene calls are TRBV6-2 or TRBV6-3 and TRBJ2-3; TRBD1 matches at 9 bases. The CDR3 sequence is 13 residues long. From germline, CDR1 is MNHEY and CDR2 SVGEGT. J was trimmed by 8 bases and V by 2 bases; bases with no gene match: 2. The CDR3 spells CASSYLQGATQYF. CDR3 in DNA: TGTGCCAGCAGTTACCTACAGGGGGCTACGCAGTATTTT.

This rearrangement joins TRBV30 to TRBJ1-2; D might be TRBD1 (6 bases). This CDR3 is built from 13 residues. Trimming left V 2 bases short and J 4 bases short, with 11 bases between. Germline CDR1 and CDR2: GTSNPN and SVGIG (reference sequence). The CDR3 here is CAWSRQAGYGYTF. CDR3 coding DNA: TGTGCCTGGAGTCGACAGGCGGGCTATGGCTACACCTTC.

A single count supports this clone. In nucleotides, the CDR3 is TGTGCCAGAAGCTCCACTTTGTCCGAGAACACTGAAGCTTTCTTT. This gives the protein CARSSTLSENTEAFF. The chain recombines TRBV5-3 with TRBJ1-1; D remains unclear. TRBV5-3 is assigned to the ORF class and has an uncertain function. Trimming removed 3 bases at V and 1 base at J, with 13 bases between. The CDR3 runs to 15 residues.

The chain is built from TRBV11-2 and TRBJ2-1; D is possibly TRBD2 (7 bases). This CDR3 region has 15 residues. The V gene's germline CDR1 is SGHAT and CDR2 FQNNGV. Trimming removed 1 base from V and 4 bases from J, with 11 bases in between. CDR3: CASSLVGGAYNEQFF. In DNA, the CDR3 is TGTGCCAGCAGCTTAGTAGGGGGGGCGTACAATGAGCAGTTCTTC.

This clone was detected only once. V and J are TRBV3-1 (or the pseudogene TRBV3-2) and TRBJ2-7, with 7 positions matching TRBD1. CDR1 and CDR2 (germline): LGHDT, YNNKEL (reference sequence). With 2 bases clipped from V and 5 bases from J, the junction kept 3 bases outside the gene matches. The CDR3 is 13 residues long. The CDR3, as DNA: TGTGCCAGCAGCCAAAGGGGGCAGGACGAGCAGTACTTC. Translation gives CASSQRGQDEQYF.

The rearrangement links TRBV7-8 to TRBJ1-4; the match to TRBD1 covers 7 bases. Germline CDR1 SGHVS, CDR2 FQNEAQ. The CDR3 sequence is 15 residues long. With V trimmed by 1 base and J by 3 bases, 2 bases remained unmatched. The DNA of the CDR3 is TGTGCCAGCAGCTTAGGGGGACAGCCTAATGAAAAACTGTTTTTT. Residues: CASSLGGQPNEKLFF.

This clone was detected a few times. The chain recombines TRBV4-2 with TRBJ2-3, with 9 bases fitting TRBD2. The CDR3 sequence is 16 residues long. Germline values: CDR1 LGHNA, CDR2 YNFKEQ. The ends lost 5 bases at V and 1 base at J; junction bases unmatched: 7. CDR3 in DNA: TGTGCCAGCAGCAAACCGGGACTAGCTGGCACAGATACGCAGTATTTT. Translated: CASSKPGLAGTDTQYF.

V is TRBV18 and J is TRBJ1-4; D may be TRBD1 (6 bases). Trimming took off 3 bases at V and 7 bases at J, with 15 bases between the two ends. This CDR3 comprises 15 residues. Germline lookup yields CDR1 KGHSH and CDR2 LQKENI. The CDR3 region is CASSPRQAKGEKLFF. CDR3 sequence (DNA): TGTGCCAGCTCACCTCGACAGGCGAAGGGTGAAAAACTGTTTTTT.

This chain links TRBV9 with TRBJ2-5, with TRBD2 matching over 7 bases. The CDR3 runs 14 residues. Per the germline V gene, CDR1 is SGDLS and CDR2 is YYNGEE. V was clipped by 0 bases and J by 6 bases; unmatched bases: 5. CDR3 residues: CASSVGAGEKTQYF. The CDR3 DNA follows: TGTGCCAGCAGCGTAGGGGCGGGGGAGAAGACCCAGTACTTC. The full variable domain, in which reference TRBV9 and TRBJ2-5 provide the parts outside the CDR3, is DSGVTQTPKHLITATGQRVTLRCSPRSGDLSVYWYQQSLDQGLQFLIQYYNGEERAKGNILERFSAQQFPDLHSELNLSSLELGDSALYFCASSVGAGEKTQYFGPGTRLLVL.